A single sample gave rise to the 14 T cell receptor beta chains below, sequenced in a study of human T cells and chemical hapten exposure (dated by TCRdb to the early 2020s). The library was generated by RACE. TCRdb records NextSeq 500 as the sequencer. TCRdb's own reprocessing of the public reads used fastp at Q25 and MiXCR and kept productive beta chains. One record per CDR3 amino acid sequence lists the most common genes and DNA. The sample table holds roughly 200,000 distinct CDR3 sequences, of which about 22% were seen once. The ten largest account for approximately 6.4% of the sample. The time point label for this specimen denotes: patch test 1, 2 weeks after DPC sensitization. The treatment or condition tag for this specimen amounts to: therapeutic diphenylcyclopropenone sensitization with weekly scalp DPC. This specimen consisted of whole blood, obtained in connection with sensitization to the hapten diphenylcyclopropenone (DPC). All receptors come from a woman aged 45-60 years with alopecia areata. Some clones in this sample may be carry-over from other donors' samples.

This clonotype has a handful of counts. CDR3 protein: CASSFTTGPQGGYTF. The DNA for the CDR3 is TGTGCCAGCAGCTTTACAACAGGGCCCCAAGGGGGCTACACCTTC. V is TRBV7-2 and J is TRBJ1-2; TRBD1 is a possible D gene (6 bases). The ends were cut back, 3 bases at V and 8 bases at J, with 19 bases in the middle. Germline CDR1 and CDR2: SGHTA and FQGNSA. The length of the CDR3 is 15 residues.

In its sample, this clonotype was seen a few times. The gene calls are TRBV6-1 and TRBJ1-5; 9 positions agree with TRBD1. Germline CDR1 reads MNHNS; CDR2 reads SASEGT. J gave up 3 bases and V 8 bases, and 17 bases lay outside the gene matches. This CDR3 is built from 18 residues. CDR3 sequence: CASVGPSLGQGYNQPQHF. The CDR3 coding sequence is TGTGCCAGCGTAGGCCCCAGCTTGGGACAGGGTTACAATCAGCCCCAGCATTTT.

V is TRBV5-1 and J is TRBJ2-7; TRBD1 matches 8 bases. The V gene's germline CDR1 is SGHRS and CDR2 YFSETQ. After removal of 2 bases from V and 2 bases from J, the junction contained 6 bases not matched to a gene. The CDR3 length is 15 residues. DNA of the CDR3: TGCGCCAGCAGCTTAGGGGGGACAGGTGCCTACGAGCAGTACTTC. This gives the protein CASSLGGTGAYEQYF. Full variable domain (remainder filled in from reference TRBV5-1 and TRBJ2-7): KAGVTQTPRYLIKTRGQQVTLSCSPISGHRSVSWYQQTPGQGLQFLFEYFSETQRNKGNFPGRFSGRQFSNSRSEMNVSTLELGDSALYLCASSLGGTGAYEQYFGPGTRLTVT.

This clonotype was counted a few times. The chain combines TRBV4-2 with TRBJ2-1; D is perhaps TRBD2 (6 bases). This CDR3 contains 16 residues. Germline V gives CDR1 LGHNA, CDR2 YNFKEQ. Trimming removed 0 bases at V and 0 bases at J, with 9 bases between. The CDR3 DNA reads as TGTGCCAGCAGCCAAGATAGCGGAAGCTCCTACAATGAGCAGTTCTTC. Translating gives CASSQDSGSSYNEQFF.

The chain's CDR3 is CASSLTSWDRAPEAFF. For the CDR3, the DNA is TGCGCCAGCAGCCTTACCTCCTGGGACAGGGCCCCTGAAGCTTTCTTT. The chain has TRBV5-1 and TRBJ1-1; 9 nucleotides agree with TRBD1. After removal of 4 bases from V and 6 bases from J, the junction contained 13 bases not matched to a gene. The CDR3 has 16 residues. Germline V gene data show CDR1 as SGHRS and CDR2 as YFSETQ.

CDR3: CASSHTESPLHF. The CDR3 nucleotides read TGTGCCAGCAGCCATACAGAATCACCCCTCCACTTT. The chain employs TRBV12-3 or TRBV12-4 and TRBJ1-6, with D uncertain. CDR3 length: 12 amino acids. Trimming removed 6 bases from V and 10 bases from J, with 10 bases in between.

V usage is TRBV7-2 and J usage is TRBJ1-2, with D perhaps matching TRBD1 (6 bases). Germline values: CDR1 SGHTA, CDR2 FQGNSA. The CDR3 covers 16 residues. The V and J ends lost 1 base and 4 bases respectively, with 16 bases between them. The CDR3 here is CASSLVPRGSLYGYTF. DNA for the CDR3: TGTGCCAGCAGCTTAGTTCCCAGGGGAAGCCTCTATGGCTACACCTTC.

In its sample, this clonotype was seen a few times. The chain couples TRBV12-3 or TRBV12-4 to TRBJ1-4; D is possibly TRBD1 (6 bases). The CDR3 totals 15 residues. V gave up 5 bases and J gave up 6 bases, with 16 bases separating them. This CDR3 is CASSPSGTRDEKLFF. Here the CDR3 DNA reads TGTGCCAGCAGTCCATCGGGGACAAGGGATGAAAAACTGTTTTTT.

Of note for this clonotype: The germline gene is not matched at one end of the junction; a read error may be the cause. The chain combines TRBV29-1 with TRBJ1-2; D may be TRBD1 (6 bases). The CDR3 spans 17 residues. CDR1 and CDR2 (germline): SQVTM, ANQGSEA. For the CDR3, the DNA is TGCAGCGTTTCACCTCCCCAGGGGAGCCAGGCCAACTATGGCTACAACTTC. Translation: CSVSPPQGSQANYGYNF.

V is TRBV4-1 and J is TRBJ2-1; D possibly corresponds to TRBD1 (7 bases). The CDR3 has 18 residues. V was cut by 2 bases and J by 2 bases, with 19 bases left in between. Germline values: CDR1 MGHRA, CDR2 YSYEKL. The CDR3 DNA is TGCGCCAGCAGCCAATATGGAGGGGGCGAGATCGCCTACAATGAGCAGTTCTTC. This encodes CASSQYGGGEIAYNEQFF.

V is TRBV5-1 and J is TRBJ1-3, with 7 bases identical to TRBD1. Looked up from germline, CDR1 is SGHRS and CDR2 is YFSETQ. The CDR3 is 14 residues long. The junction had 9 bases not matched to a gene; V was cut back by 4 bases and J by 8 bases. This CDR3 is CASSQDREVHTIYF. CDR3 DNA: TGCGCCAGCAGCCAAGACAGGGAGGTGCACACCATATATTTT. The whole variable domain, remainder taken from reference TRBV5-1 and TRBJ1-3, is KAGVTQTPRYLIKTRGQQVTLSCSPISGHRSVSWYQQTPGQGLQFLFEYFSETQRNKGNFPGRFSGRQFSNSRSEMNVSTLELGDSALYLCASSQDREVHTIYFGEGSWLTVV.

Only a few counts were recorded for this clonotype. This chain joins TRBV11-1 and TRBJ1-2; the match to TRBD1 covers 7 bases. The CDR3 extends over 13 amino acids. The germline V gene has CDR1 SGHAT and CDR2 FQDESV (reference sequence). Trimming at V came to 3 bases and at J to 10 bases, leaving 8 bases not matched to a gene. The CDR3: CASSFPDRRDYTF. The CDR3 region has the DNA TGTGCCAGCAGCTTTCCGGACAGGCGCGACTACACCTTC. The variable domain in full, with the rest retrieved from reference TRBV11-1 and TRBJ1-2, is EAEVAQSPRYKITEKSQAVAFWCDPISGHATLYWYRQILGQGPELLVQFQDESVVDDSQLPKDRFSAERLKGVDSTLKIQPAELGDSAMYLCASSFPDRRDYTFGSGTRLTVV.

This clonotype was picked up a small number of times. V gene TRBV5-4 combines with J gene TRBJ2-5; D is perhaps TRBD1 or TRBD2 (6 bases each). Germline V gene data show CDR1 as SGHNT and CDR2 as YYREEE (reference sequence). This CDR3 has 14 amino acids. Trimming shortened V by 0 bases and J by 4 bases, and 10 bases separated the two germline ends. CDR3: CASSLERGVETQYF. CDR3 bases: TGTGCCAGCAGCTTGGAGAGGGGGGTAGAGACCCAGTACTTC.

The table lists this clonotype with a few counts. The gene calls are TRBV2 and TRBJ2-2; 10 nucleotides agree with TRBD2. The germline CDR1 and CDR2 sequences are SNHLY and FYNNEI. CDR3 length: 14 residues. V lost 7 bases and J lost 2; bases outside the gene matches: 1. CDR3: CASTSGRNTGELFF. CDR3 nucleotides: TGTGCCAGCACTAGCGGGAGAAACACCGGGGAGCTGTTTTTT.